The next 10 T cell receptor beta chains were all read from a single sample in a study of radiation and T cells in renal cell carcinoma. Treatment of the sample: 15 Gy SBRT to primary tumor, nephrectomy 4 weeks later. Assay: immunoSEQ multiplex PCR; the TCRdb copy retains only in-frame clones and omits some. The table has around 9,600 clones, roughly 55% seen once. The sample in question was tumor tissue, obtained from a patient whose treatment included radiotherapy and nephrectomy. The origin of the receptors is a man aged 55 to 70 with renal cell carcinoma.

CDR3 region: CASSRDSENSGNTIYF. Here the CDR3 DNA reads TGCGCCAGCAGCCGGGACAGTGAAAACTCTGGAAACACCATATATTTT. V usage is TRBV4-1 and J usage is TRBJ1-3, with 7 positions matching TRBD1. Germline CDR1 MGHRA, CDR2 YSYEKL. V gave up 4 bases and J gave up 0 bases; unmatched junction bases: 6. CDR3 length: 16 residues.

This rearrangement joins TRBV6-1 to TRBJ1-1, with D tentatively TRBD1 (5 bases). The ends were cut back, 2 bases at V and 0 bases at J, with 10 bases in the middle. CDR1 is MNHNS, CDR2 SASEGT, per germline. The CDR3 is 15 amino acids. CDR3 amino acids: CASSEPGRVNTEAFF. Here the CDR3 DNA reads TGTGCCAGCAGTGAACCGGGACGGGTGAACACTGAAGCTTTCTTT.

This clone was seen only a few times. This rearrangement joins TRBV7-2 to TRBJ2-3; 9 bases map to TRBD2. V was clipped by 2 bases and J by 4 bases; unmatched bases: 4. This CDR3 comprises 15 residues. The germline V gene encodes CDR1 SGHTA and CDR2 FQGNSA. CDR3 sequence reads: CASSLTAGGADTQYF. The CDR3 DNA is TGTGCCAGCAGCTTAACAGCGGGAGGCGCAGATACGCAGTATTTT.

This clone was seen more than once but under ten times. One end of the junction varies from germline; a read error may be responsible. DNA for the CDR3: TGTGCCAGCAGTGAAGGGGCAGAGAATCAGGCCCAGCATTTT. Translating it yields CASSEGAENQAQHF. J is TRBJ1-5 and V is TRBV6-1; D gene unclear. In germline, CDR1 is MNHNS, CDR2 SASEGT. The CDR3 contains 14 residues.

This clone showed up just a few times. The chain links TRBV7-8 to TRBJ2-7; a weak D match, TRBD1 (7 bases). This CDR3 contains 17 residues. V gave up 1 base and J gave up 2 bases, with 18 bases separating them. Germline CDR1 and CDR2: SGHVS and FQNEAQ. The CDR3 is CASSLGIDREVAYEQYF. CDR3 nucleotide sequence: TGTGCCAGCAGCTTAGGGATTGACAGGGAGGTAGCCTACGAGCAGTACTTC.

The chain uses TRBV7-2 and TRBJ1-2; TRBD1 matches at 7 bases. The length of the CDR3 is 15 residues. Germline V gene sequence: CDR1 SGHTA, CDR2 FQGNSA. V lost 3 bases and J lost 4; bases outside the gene matches: 8. In DNA, the CDR3 is TGTGCCAGCAGCTTGGGCGGGACAGCTCTCTATGGCTACACCTTC. Its translation: CASSLGGTALYGYTF.

This chain links TRBV7-9 with TRBJ2-5; 7 nucleotides align to TRBD1. The CDR3 is 15 amino acids. V shed 3 bases and J 4 bases; nucleotides not matched to a gene: 8. In germline, CDR1 is SEHNR, CDR2 FQNEAQ (reference sequence). CDR3 nucleotides: TGTGCCAGCAGCTTGCGTGCCCGACAGGGAGAGACCCAGTACTTC. Translated: CASSLRARQGETQYF.

The chain recombines TRBV13 with TRBJ2-7, with D possibly called TRBD1 or TRBD2 (5 bases each). Germline lookup yields CDR1 PRHDT and CDR2 FYEKMQ (reference sequence). The CDR3 has 13 residues. The V gene lost 7 bases and the J gene lost 0 bases, with 10 bases spanning the gap. CDR3 DNA: TGTGCCAGCACCGGGACGGACTCCTACGAGCAGTACTTC. This codes for CASTGTDSYEQYF.

This clone was detected a few times. V is TRBV5-1 and J is TRBJ2-7; the D gene is possibly TRBD2 (6 bases). V lost 2 bases, J lost 0 bases, and 9 bases lay in between. The length of the CDR3 is 14 residues. Looked up from germline, CDR1 is SGHRS and CDR2 is YFSETQ. The CDR3 DNA reads as TGCGCCAGCAGCTTAGTAGCGGACTCCTACGAGCAGTACTTC. Protein: CASSLVADSYEQYF.

The rearrangement links TRBV28 to TRBJ2-7; TRBD2 might be the D (6 bases). With 9 bases removed from V and 4 bases from J, the gap between germline ends came to 13 bases. CDR1 and CDR2 (germline): MDHEN, SYDVKM. CDR3 length equals 12 residues. The DNA for the CDR3 is TGTGCCAGTTCGGGACTTACGTACGAGCAGTACTTC. Amino acids: CASSGLTYEQYF.